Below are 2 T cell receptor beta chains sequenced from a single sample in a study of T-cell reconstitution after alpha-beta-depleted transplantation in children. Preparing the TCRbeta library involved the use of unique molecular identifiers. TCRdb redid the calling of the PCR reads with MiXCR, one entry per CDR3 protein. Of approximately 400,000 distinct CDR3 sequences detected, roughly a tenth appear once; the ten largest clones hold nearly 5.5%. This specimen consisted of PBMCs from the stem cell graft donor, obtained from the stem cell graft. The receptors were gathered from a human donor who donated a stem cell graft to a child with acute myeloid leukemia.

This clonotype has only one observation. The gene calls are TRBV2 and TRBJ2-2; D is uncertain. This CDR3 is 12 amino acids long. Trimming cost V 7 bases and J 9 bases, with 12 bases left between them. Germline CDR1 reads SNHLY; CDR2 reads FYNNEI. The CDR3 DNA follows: TGTGCCAGCACCCGATCGTACCGGGAGCTGTTTTTT. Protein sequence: CASTRSYRELFF.

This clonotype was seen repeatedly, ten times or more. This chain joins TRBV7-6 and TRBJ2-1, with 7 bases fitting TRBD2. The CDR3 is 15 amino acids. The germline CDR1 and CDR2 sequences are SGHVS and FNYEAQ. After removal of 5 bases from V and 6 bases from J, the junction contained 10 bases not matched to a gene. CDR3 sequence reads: CASSPSGKPPNEQFF. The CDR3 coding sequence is TGTGCCAGCAGCCCCAGCGGGAAGCCTCCCAATGAGCAGTTCTTC.